This T cell receptor beta chain came from a study of identical twins. A note on this clonotype: Its antigen is undetermined.

Study-wide results and limits: The study found that models underestimated out-of-frame TCR alpha sharing in monozygotic twins.

From germline, CDR1 is SGHRS and CDR2 YFSETQ. V gave up 4 bases and J gave up 4 bases; unmatched junction bases: 8. The CDR3 length is 16 residues. Addition of a universal primer site occurred through template switching, and cDNA carried unique molecular identifiers. TCRdb re-called the 5' RACE reads through MiXCR, storing one row per CDR3 protein. The repertoire holds around 680,000 distinct CDR3 sequences, over 8.5% seen once, with approximately 0.94% in the top ten. These sequences were also reported in another study, on yellow fever vaccine responses in identical twins.

Sample: PBMCs. This clonotype originated in a woman between 18 and 30 years old in good health. The rearrangement joins TRBV5-1 to TRBJ2-3; the match to TRBD1 covers 11 bases. Here the CDR3 reads CASSQWTGGISDTQYF. The CDR3 DNA reads as TGCGCCAGCAGCCAATGGACAGGGGGCATTTCAGATACGCAGTATTTT.